This passage covers 6 T cell receptor beta chains from one sample sequenced in a study of CD8 T cells in ankylosing spondylitis (dated by TCRdb to the late 2010s). The investigation overall reported the following: Blood from ankylosing spondylitis patients appeared to be characterized by a TCR beta motif composed of several highly homologous amino acid variants.

The antigens of these receptors remain unknown. Library prep was done by 5' RACE. Sequencing took place on an Illumina HiSeq 2500. The public sequencing data were trimmed at Q25 with fastp and processed into clonotypes with MiXCR by TCRdb, which kept only in-frame beta chains. Identical CDR3 proteins give one entry, which carries the most common genes and DNA. The sample includes 450,000 to 550,000 distinct CDR3 sequences, with about 5.4% observed a single time. The ten largest make up 3.5% of the sample. The sequenced sample consisted of blood, either unsorted or a sorted T cell fraction (not recorded which). These receptors all come from a male donor with ankylosing spondylitis.

This clonotype was seen at least ten times. This sequence joins TRBV6-1 and TRBJ1-1; tentatively, D is TRBD1 (6 bases). The CDR3 spans 14 residues. Trimming removed 10 bases at V and 2 bases at J, with 17 bases between. The germline V gene encodes CDR1 MNHNS and CDR2 SASEGT. Here the CDR3 reads CATKSGHVNTEAFF. For the CDR3, the DNA is TGTGCCACGAAGTCGGGACATGTCAACACTGAAGCTTTCTTT.

This clonotype was found many times. V is TRBV7-2 and J is TRBJ2-7; 7 bases are a match to TRBD1. Trimming took 1 base from V and 0 from J; bases not matched to a gene: 3. This CDR3 region has 15 residues. Germline CDR1 reads SGHTA; CDR2 reads FQGNSA. In DNA, the CDR3 is TGTGCCAGCAGCTTAGACAGGGGAGACTCCTACGAGCAGTACTTC. Its translation is CASSLDRGDSYEQYF. Full variable domain (rest looked up from reference TRBV7-2 and TRBJ2-7): GAGVSQSPSNKVTEKGKDVELRCDPISGHTALYWYRQSLGQGLEFLIYFQGNSAPDKSGLPSDRFSAERTGGSVSTLTIQRTQQEDSAVYLCASSLDRGDSYEQYFGPGTRLTVT.

This clonotype came up a few times. The chain carries TRBV7-2 and TRBJ2-7; D unclear. The CDR3 covers 15 residues. Trimming stripped 8 bases from V and 0 bases from J, with 17 bases between. Germline values: CDR1 SGHTA, CDR2 FQGNSA. The CDR3 sequence is CASLPRQGPSYEQYF. CDR3 sequence (DNA): TGTGCCAGCCTTCCCCGACAAGGACCCTCCTACGAGCAGTACTTC.

This clonotype appeared a few times. V is TRBV11-2 and J is TRBJ2-5; 15 bases are shared with TRBD2. From germline, CDR1 is SGHAT and CDR2 FQNNGV. The CDR3 runs 15 residues. The J segment lost 7 bases and the V segment lost 4 bases, leaving 4 bases of the junction unmatched. The CDR3 coding sequence is TGTGCCAGCAGCTCGCCGGGACTAGCGGGGGGGACCCAGTACTTC. This encodes CASSSPGLAGGTQYF.

This clonotype appeared many times. The V gene is TRBV5-6, the J gene TRBJ1-1, with unresolved D. This CDR3 has 16 amino acids. Germline values: CDR1 SGHDT, CDR2 YYEEEE. The V end lost 2 bases, the J end lost 0 bases, and 14 bases lay between the germline ends. This CDR3 reads CASSLFLTGMNTEAFF. CDR3 DNA: TGTGCCAGCAGCTTATTCCTCACGGGGATGAACACTGAAGCTTTCTTT.

J is TRBJ1-1 and V is TRBV10-2; possible D gene TRBD1, 5 bases. CDR3 length: 14 amino acids. Germline CDR1 reads WSHSY; CDR2 reads SAAADI. V lost 3 bases and J 2 bases, leaving 10 bases between the germline ends. CDR3 protein: CASSDRDVNTEAFF. CDR3 sequence (DNA): TGCGCCAGCAGTGACAGGGACGTAAACACTGAAGCTTTCTTT.